This T cell receptor beta chain was found in a study of OX40 agonist ivuxolimab in advanced cancers. Study observations and caveats: CD4+ and CD8+ T cells in blood underwent clonal expansion by week 6 at 0.1 to 3.0 mg/kg. Normalized expansion of T-cell clones was also low for some nonresponders.

Sequenced by immunoSEQ multiplex PCR; TCRdb stores in-frame clones only, minus some. The sample shows more than 40,000 clones, 70% to 85% of them seen only once. V lost 2 bases to trimming and J lost 1 base, with 10 bases between them. The CDR3 totals 15 residues. The germline V gene has CDR1 PRHDT and CDR2 FYEKMQ (reference sequence). The timepoints at which blood was sampled were baseline, cycle 4 day 1, and cycle 7 day 1. A note on this clone: Its antigen is still unknown.

The gene calls are TRBV13 and TRBJ2-3, with TRBD2 as a possible D gene (5 bases). The material was CD4+ or CD8+ T cells sorted from blood, obtained in a trial of the OX40 agonist ivuxolimab. This TCR was sampled from an adult with an advanced solid tumor such as melanoma, head and neck, liver or kidney cancer. CDR3 nucleotides: TGTGCCAGCAGCTTATGGGGTAGCGGCACAGATACGCAGTATTTT. This gives the protein CASSLWGSGTDTQYF.